The rows below give T cell receptor beta chains drawn from one sample of a study of prognosis after radiotherapy for stage I lung cancer. TCRdb recomputed calls from the multiplex PCR reads with MiXCR, one row per CDR3 protein. Of roughly 18,000 distinct CDR3 sequences listed, roughly two fifths are singletons. Source: PBMCs, taken before or after stereotactic body radiation therapy (not recorded which). The receptor source for this set is a donor aged 50 or older with non-small cell lung cancer. The CDR3 runs from the conserved cysteine through the conserved F or W. D genes are given only for firm matches. The size field is filled for only some rows; it gives once, few, many or a size class.

v_gene: TRBV14
abundance: .
d_gene: .
j_gene: TRBJ2-3
CDR3nt: TGTGCCAGCAGCCAAGACAGGGGTTCGAGCGATACGCAGTATTTT
CDR3aa: CASSQDRGSSDTQYF

v_gene: TRBV6-2/TRBV6-3
abundance: .
d_gene: .
j_gene: TRBJ1-2
CDR3nt: TGTACCAGCAGTGAAGCTAACTATGGCTACACCTTC
CDR3aa: CTSSEANYGYTF

v_gene: TRBV27
abundance: .
d_gene: .
j_gene: TRBJ2-3
CDR3nt: TGTGCCAGCAGTTATGGTGTCAACACCGGGGGTGGCGACCCCGGCAACACAGATACGCAGTATTTT
CDR3aa: CASSYGVNTGGGDPGNTDTQYF

v_gene: TRBV5-1
abundance: once
d_gene: TRBD2
j_gene: TRBJ2-7
CDR3nt: TGCGCCAGCAGCTTGGCCGGGACTAGCGTTAGTTACGAGCAGTACTTC
CDR3aa: CASSLAGTSVSYEQYF

v_gene: TRBV6-2/TRBV6-3
abundance: many
d_gene: .
j_gene: TRBJ1-1
CDR3nt: TGTGCCAGCAGTGCGGCGGGGTCGAACACTGAAGCTTTCTTT
CDR3aa: CASSAAGSNTEAFF

v_gene: TRBV9
abundance: .
d_gene: .
j_gene: TRBJ2-1
CDR3nt: TGTGCCAGCAGCGCCATATCCGGGAATGAGCAGTTCTTC
CDR3aa: CASSAISGNEQFF

v_gene: TRBV5-1
abundance: many
d_gene: TRBD1
j_gene: TRBJ2-5
CDR3nt: TGCGCCAGCAGCTTCGGGACAGGGAGGGAGACCCAGTACTTC
CDR3aa: CASSFGTGRETQYF

v_gene: TRBV7-2
abundance: .
d_gene: .
j_gene: TRBJ2-3
CDR3nt: TGTGCCAGCAGCTTAGTTCCACTCTGTAGGAGGAAGGGCACAGATACGCAGTATTTT
CDR3aa: CASSLVPLCRRKGTDTQYF

v_gene: TRBV7-9
abundance: once
d_gene: .
j_gene: TRBJ1-1
CDR3nt: TGTGCCAGCAGCTCCCAGGATAACACTGAAGCTTTCTTT
CDR3aa: CASSSQDNTEAFF

v_gene: TRBV28
abundance: many
d_gene: .
j_gene: TRBJ2-7
CDR3nt: TGTGCCAGCAGTTTGGGTACAGGGTCGTACGAGCAGTACTTC
CDR3aa: CASSLGTGSYEQYF

v_gene: TRBV30
abundance: many
d_gene: .
j_gene: TRBJ2-3
CDR3nt: TGTGCCTGGAGTAGTGGCATATTTAGCACAGATACGCAGTATTTT
CDR3aa: CAWSSGIFSTDTQYF

v_gene: TRBV20-1
abundance: many
d_gene: TRBD1
j_gene: TRBJ1-6
CDR3nt: TGCAGTGCTAGAGACCCCGCCGACAGGGGGAGATCACCCCTCCACTTT
CDR3aa: CSARDPADRGRSPLHF

v_gene: TRBV2
abundance: .
d_gene: TRBD1
j_gene: TRBJ2-7
CDR3nt: TGTGCCAGCAGTGTTCCCGCCCGACAGGGAGTCACATACGAGCAGTACTTC
CDR3aa: CASSVPARQGVTYEQYF

v_gene: TRBV12-3/TRBV12-4
abundance: many
d_gene: .
j_gene: TRBJ2-1
CDR3nt: TGTGCCAGCGGTGCGGCCCAGTCGGGGGATGAGCAGTTCTTC
CDR3aa: CASGAAQSGDEQFF

v_gene: TRBV6-1
abundance: .
d_gene: .
j_gene: TRBJ2-7
CDR3nt: TGTGCCAGCAGTGAAGTTGACGCCCCCGGTACTTGGATCTACGAGCAGTACTTC
CDR3aa: CASSEVDAPGTWIYEQYF

v_gene: TRBV7-9
abundance: many
d_gene: TRBD2
j_gene: TRBJ2-2
CDR3nt: TGTGCCACAAGGAAGCGGGGGGGCCCTCGATATACCGGGGAGCTGTTTTTT
CDR3aa: CATRKRGGPRYTGELFF

v_gene: TRBV2
abundance: many
d_gene: .
j_gene: TRBJ1-1
CDR3nt: TGTGCCAGCGGGTGGGGGCAAAATACTGAAGCTTTCTTT
CDR3aa: CASGWGQNTEAFF

v_gene: TRBV9
abundance: many
d_gene: .
j_gene: TRBJ2-1
CDR3nt: TGTGCCAGCAGCGTAGTACTGAATAATGAGCAGTTCTTC
CDR3aa: CASSVVLNNEQFF

v_gene: TRBV20-1
abundance: many
d_gene: TRBD1
j_gene: TRBJ2-4
CDR3nt: TGCAGTGCTAGAGATCTCTTTGGTACAGGGGCGGTGGGCATTCAGTACTTC
CDR3aa: CSARDLFGTGAVGIQYF

v_gene: TRBV5-6
abundance: many
d_gene: .
j_gene: TRBJ2-7
CDR3nt: TGTGCCAGCAGCTTGGACGGGGGGCTCCCCTACGAGCAGTACTTC
CDR3aa: CASSLDGGLPYEQYF

v_gene: TRBV6-1
abundance: once
d_gene: .
j_gene: TRBJ1-2
CDR3nt: TGTGCCATCCGTCCCGGTTCCCTCTATTGCTACACCTTC
CDR3aa: CAIRPGSLYCYTF

v_gene: TRBV28
abundance: many
d_gene: .
j_gene: TRBJ2-6
CDR3nt: TGTGCCAGCAGTTTAGGGGGTACTGGGGCCAACGTCCTGACTTTC
CDR3aa: CASSLGGTGANVLTF

v_gene: TRBV6-1
abundance: .
d_gene: TRBD1
j_gene: TRBJ1-5
CDR3nt: TGTGCCAGCAGTGCCCCGACAGGGTGGAATCAGCCCCAGCATTTT
CDR3aa: CASSAPTGWNQPQHF

v_gene: TRBV18
abundance: .
d_gene: .
j_gene: TRBJ2-2
CDR3nt: TGTGCCAGCTCACCAGACGAGGGTTACACCGGGGAGCTGTTTTTT
CDR3aa: CASSPDEGYTGELFF

v_gene: TRBV20-1
abundance: medium-sized
d_gene: TRBD2
j_gene: TRBJ2-1
CDR3nt: TGCAGTGCAAGGACTAGCGGGAGTGAAGTTGAGCAGTTCTTC
CDR3aa: CSARTSGSEVEQFF

v_gene: TRBV10-3
abundance: .
d_gene: TRBD1
j_gene: TRBJ2-5
CDR3nt: TGTGCCATCAGTAGTAGGGGGCCCCAAGAGACCCAGTACTTC
CDR3aa: CAISSRGPQETQYF

v_gene: TRBV6-6
abundance: many
d_gene: .
j_gene: TRBJ2-1
CDR3nt: TGTGCCAGCAGTTACTCGAAGCCGGGAGCTTACAATGAGCAGTTCTTC
CDR3aa: CASSYSKPGAYNEQFF

v_gene: TRBV6-2/TRBV6-3
abundance: .
d_gene: .
j_gene: TRBJ1-3
CDR3nt: TGTGCCAGCCTTCCTGTCAGAGGTGGCTCTGGAAACACCATATATTTT
CDR3aa: CASLPVRGGSGNTIYF